These 5 T cell receptor beta chains were sequenced from one sample in a study of beta chain features in type 1 diabetes. As every portion of the isolated RNA was reverse transcribed, the sequencing read expressed TCRB transcripts. Profiled with immunoSEQ multiplex PCR; TCRdb holds only in-frame clones, not every one. Of fewer than 250,000 clones in the sample, less than 15% were seen once. Sequencing was done on a sample of naive CD4+ T cells from blood. The source of these receptors is a woman in her thirties or forties in good health.

V gene TRBV12-5 combines with J gene TRBJ1-2; TRBD1 aligns across 8 bases. The CDR3 covers 15 residues. V lost 6 bases, J lost 2 bases, and 8 bases stayed unmatched. CDR1 is LGHNT, CDR2 FRNRAP, per germline. As DNA, the CDR3 is TGTGCTAGTGGCTACCCAGGGGGCAGGAACTATGGCTACACCTTC. Its translation: CASGYPGGRNYGYTF.

The chain uses TRBV7-8 and TRBJ1-4; tentatively, D is TRBD1 (5 bases). Germline CDR1 and CDR2: SGHVS and FQNEAQ. The CDR3 is 14 amino acids. Trimming removed 5 bases from V and 8 bases from J, with 15 bases in between. The CDR3, as DNA: TGTGCCAGCAGCCGTGGCAGGGTATCGGAAAAACTGTTTTTT. It encodes CASSRGRVSEKLFF.

This clone was seen a handful of times. The chain links TRBV19 to TRBJ2-5; 9 bases fit TRBD1. CDR1 is LNHDA, CDR2 SQIVND, per germline (reference sequence). This CDR3 has 15 amino acids. The V and J ends lost 3 bases and 4 bases, in that order; junction bases with no gene match: 6. The CDR3 DNA reads TGTGCCAGTAGTATGGGACAGGGTGGTGGAGAGACCCAGTACTTC. Translating gives CASSMGQGGGETQYF.

The J gene is TRBJ2-3, the V gene TRBV7-2, with D unresolved. Germline V gene data show CDR1 as SGHTA and CDR2 as FQGNSA. V was shortened by 5 bases and J by 4 bases, with 13 bases between the two germline ends. The CDR3 has 14 amino acids. DNA of the CDR3: TGTGCCAGCAGCGCCCGAGCCCCTCCAGATACGCAGTATTTT. Its protein product is CASSARAPPDTQYF.

This clone occurred a few times. The chain couples TRBV18 to TRBJ2-1, with TRBD2 identical over 9 bases. This CDR3 is built from 19 residues. The germline V gene has CDR1 KGHSH and CDR2 LQKENI. V trimming: 3 bases; J trimming: 0 bases; junction bases outside the gene matches: 12. The CDR3, as DNA: TGTGCCAGCTCACCTCTCGGTAGCGGGGGCTTGAGCTCCTACAATGAGCAGTTCTTC. Translating gives CASSPLGSGGLSSYNEQFF.